The clone carrying this T cell receptor beta chain came up once. What it binds is not known. This entry comes from a study of OX40 agonist ivuxolimab in advanced cancers. As for the study in general: The study gave patients intravenous ivuxolimab at 0.01 to 10 mg/kg every 2 weeks. People who had prior anti-PD-1, anti-PD-L1 or anti-CTLA-4 therapy could take part, and roughly 40% had some.

Method: immunoSEQ multiplex PCR; TCRdb's copy keeps in-frame clones and lacks some. The data show 100,000 or so clones, roughly nine tenths seen once. The CDR3 runs to 16 residues. Germline CDR1 SSHAT, CDR2 FNYEAQ (reference sequence). Unmatched junction bases numbered 10, after V lost 4 bases and J lost 5 bases. Overall study findings and caveats: By week 6 at 0.1 to 3.0 mg/kg, blood CD4+ and CD8+ T cells had expanded clonally.

The source was CD4+ or CD8+ T cells sorted from blood, collected in a trial of the OX40 agonist ivuxolimab. The receptor's source is an adult with an advanced solid tumor such as melanoma, head and neck, liver or kidney cancer. This chain uses TRBV7-7 with TRBJ2-5, with 10 positions matching TRBD2. The CDR3 DNA sequence: TGTGCCAGCAGCTCGGCGCCACTAGCGGGAACCGAGACCCAGTACTTC. It translates to CASSSAPLAGTETQYF.